This T cell receptor beta chain was found in a study of T cell responses to AZD1222 COVID-19 vaccine. Findings and limits, study-wide: The study reported that nearly half of spike-specific TCRs target unmutated variant regions. Donors were largely white British and mainly female; clonal diversity was possibly underestimated. At 160-218 and 743-854, vaccine-associated CD4 TCRs were dominant, and they spanned spike. Repertoire sampling was restricted to post-peak T cell response timepoints.

Using immunoSEQ multiplex PCR, the repertoire was profiled, and TCRdb retains in-frame clones only, with some absent. Seen here are 200,000 to 250,000 clones, roughly 91% observed once, and the top ten hold more than 0.8%. Comments on this clone: Its antigen is still unknown.

There are 14 residues in the CDR3. The germline gives CDR1 MNHNS, CDR2 SASEGT. With 1 base removed from V and 1 base from J, the gap between germline ends came to 7 bases. The rearrangement links TRBV6-1 to TRBJ1-1; no firm D call. The source was peripheral blood, collected on day 0 of MenACWY control vaccination. This sequence originates from an adult in good health. DNA for the CDR3: TGTGCCAGCAGTGAAGTGATGCCGAACACTGAAGCTTTCTTT. Translation: CASSEVMPNTEAFF.